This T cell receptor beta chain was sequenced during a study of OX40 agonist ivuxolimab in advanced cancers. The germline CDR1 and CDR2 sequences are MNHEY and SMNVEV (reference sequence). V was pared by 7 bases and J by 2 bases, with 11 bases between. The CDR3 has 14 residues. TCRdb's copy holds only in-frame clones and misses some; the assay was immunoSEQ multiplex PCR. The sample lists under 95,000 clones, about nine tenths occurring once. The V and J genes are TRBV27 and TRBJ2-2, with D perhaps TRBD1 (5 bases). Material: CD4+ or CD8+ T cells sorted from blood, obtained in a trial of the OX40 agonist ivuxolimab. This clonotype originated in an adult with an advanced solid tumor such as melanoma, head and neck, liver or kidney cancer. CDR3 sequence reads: CASNLRGNTGELFF. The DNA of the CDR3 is TGTGCCAGCAACTTAAGGGGCAACACCGGGGAGCTGTTTTTT.